This section outlines one TCR beta chain sequence together with its context. The clone's antigen remains unknown. Base-call qualities are not available, and no considerably larger clone is one nucleotide away. The data stem from a study of patients and donors after allogeneic stem cell transplantation (dated by TCRdb to the early 2020s). From its cysteine to its phenylalanine, the CDR3 spans 12 amino acids. CDR3 DNA is the only sequence kept; it has 36 bases, read in frame from the first base. V gives up 1 base and J gives up 7 bases, and the segment between their germline ends measures 7 bases. Libraries were made using RT-PCR. The sample was run on a NextSeq 550. Starting from the raw public reads, TCRdb applied fastp trimming at Q25, assembled clones with MiXCR and retained in-frame beta chains. Each record represents a unique CDR3 protein, reported with the most common genes and DNA among its rows. The table for this sample lists approximately 160,000 distinct CDR3 sequences; roughly 30% of them were counted only once. Approximately 3.5% of the sample is held by the ten biggest clonotypes.

The source is a human donor who was either an allogeneic HSCT recipient or a stem cell or donor lymphocyte infusion donor (not recorded which). It is not recorded whose cells these are; they may come from a transplant donor. The sequencing sample was made of blood, either unsorted or a sorted T cell fraction (not recorded which). The chain links TRBV12-3 or TRBV12-4 with TRBJ1-1; no D segment can be confidently identified. This receptor carries the CDR3 CASSLGWHEAFF. The sequenced DNA: TGTGCCAGCAGTTTAGGGTGGCATGAAGCTTTCTTT.